This T cell receptor beta chain was documented in a study of cytomegalovirus exposure and HLA in healthy donors. In germline, CDR1 is SGHRS, CDR2 YFSETQ. The V and J ends lost 1 base and 4 bases respectively, with 12 bases between them. CDR3 length equals 14 residues. The PCR had 60 Vbeta and 13 Jbeta primers. The method was immunoSEQ multiplex PCR; TCRdb's version includes in-frame clones alone and lacks a portion of them. The data hold some 150,000 clones, with 80% observed a single time. General study findings and limits: An analysis was carried out later, and it reportedly showed fewer N-insertions in an Asian-associated ancestry cluster than the 666-donor mean.

Comment on this clone: What it binds is unknown.

Sequenced sample: PBMCs. The rearrangement uses TRBV5-1 and TRBJ2-7; TRBD2 is a possible D gene (7 bases). The clonotype comes from a woman aged 40 to 50 in good health and CMV-seropositive. CDR3 residues: CASSLRGGEYEQYF. DNA for the CDR3: TGCGCCAGCAGCTTGAGGGGGGGAGAGTACGAGCAGTACTTC.